This T cell receptor beta chain was recorded in a study of technical replicates of blood from four donors. The germline gives CDR1 SGHVS, CDR2 FQNEAQ. The length of the CDR3 is 15 residues. The V end was cut by 5 bases, the J end by 2 bases, with 15 bases between. Method: immunoSEQ multiplex PCR; TCRdb's copy keeps in-frame clones and lacks some. Among tens of thousands of clones listed, about 82% were seen once. The TCR originated in a human donor in good health. Some clones in this sample may be carry-over from other donors' samples. The sample consisted of PBMCs. This chain joins TRBV7-8 and TRBJ2-5; D is perhaps TRBD1 (5 bases). The CDR3 bases are TGTGCCAGCAGCAAGACAGCTATACTTCAAGAGACCCAGTACTTC. Amino acid sequence: CASSKTAILQETQYF. Full variable domain (remainder filled in from reference TRBV7-8 and TRBJ2-5): GAGVSQSPRYKVAKRGQDVALRCDPISGHVSLFWYQQALGQGPEFLTYFQNEAQLDKSGLPSDRFFAERPEGSVSTLKIQRTQQEDSAVYLCASSKTAILQETQYFGPGTRLLVL.